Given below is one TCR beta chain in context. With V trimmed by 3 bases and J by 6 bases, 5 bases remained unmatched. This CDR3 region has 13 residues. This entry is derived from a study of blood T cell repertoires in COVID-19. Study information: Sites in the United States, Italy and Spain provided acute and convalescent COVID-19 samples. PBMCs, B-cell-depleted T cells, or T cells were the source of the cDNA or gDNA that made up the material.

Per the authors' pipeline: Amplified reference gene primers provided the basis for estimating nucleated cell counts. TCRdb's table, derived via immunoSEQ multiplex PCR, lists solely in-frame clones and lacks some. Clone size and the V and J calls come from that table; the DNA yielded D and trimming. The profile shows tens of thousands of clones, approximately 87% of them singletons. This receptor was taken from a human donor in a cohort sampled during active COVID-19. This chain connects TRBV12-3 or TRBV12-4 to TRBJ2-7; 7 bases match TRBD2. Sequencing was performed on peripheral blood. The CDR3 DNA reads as TGTGCCAGCAGTTTCTCCAGGGAGGGCGAGCAGTACTTC. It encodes CASSFSREGEQYF.